This passage covers 12 T cell receptor beta chains from one sample sequenced in a study of blood T cell repertoires in COVID-19. Libraries were prepared by immunoSEQ multiplex PCR; TCRdb keeps only in-frame clonotypes and omits some of them. The sample holds around 300,000 clones, about 87% seen once. The material sequenced was PBMCs or T cells enriched from blood (not recorded which). The receptors were gathered from a woman aged 50 to 65 who had recovered from COVID-19.

The CDR3 DNA follows: TGTGCCAGCAGCGTCCGGGAGGGCCGGACAGATACGCAGTATTTT. Protein: CASSVREGRTDTQYF. The V call is TRBV9, the J call TRBJ2-3, with 8 bases matching TRBD2. The CDR3 is 15 amino acids. V lost 2 bases, J lost 3 bases, and 5 bases stayed unmatched. The germline CDR1 and CDR2 sequences are SGDLS and YYNGEE.

The chain recombines TRBV30 with TRBJ1-2; the D is unclear. V dropped 0 bases and J dropped 0 bases, with 5 bases sitting between them. The V gene's germline CDR1 is GTSNPN and CDR2 SVGIG (reference sequence). This CDR3 has 13 residues. The CDR3 loop reads CAWSVATNYGYTF. The CDR3 DNA sequence: TGTGCCTGGAGTGTAGCGACTAACTATGGCTACACCTTC.

The chain couples TRBV10-1 to TRBJ1-1; 7 positions agree with TRBD1. Germline CDR1 is WNHNN and CDR2 is SYGVQD (reference sequence). The ends lost 2 bases at V and 6 bases at J; junction bases unmatched: 6. The CDR3 extends over 14 amino acids. CDR3 region: CASSEGQAGPEAFF. Written as DNA, the CDR3 is TGCGCCAGCAGTGAGGGACAGGCGGGCCCTGAAGCTTTCTTT.

The chain uses TRBV19 and TRBJ2-2, with TRBD1 as a possible D gene (6 bases). The CDR3 extends over 14 amino acids. V gave up 1 base and J gave up 4 bases, with 7 bases separating them. Germline loops: CDR1 LNHDA, CDR2 SQIVND (reference sequence). CDR3 protein: CASSIGGGTGELFF. The CDR3 region has the DNA TGTGCCAGTAGTATAGGAGGGGGCACCGGGGAGCTGTTTTTT. The whole variable domain, filled in from reference TRBV19 and TRBJ2-2, reads DGGITQSPKYLFRKEGQNVTLSCEQNLNHDAMYWYRQDPGQGLRLIYYSQIVNDFQKGDIAEGYSVSREKKESFPLTVTSAQKNPTAFYLCASSIGGGTGELFFGEGSRLTVL.

In its sample, this clone was seen a few times. The chain recombines TRBV5-1 with TRBJ1-5; 10 positions agree with TRBD1. CDR1 and CDR2 (germline): SGHRS, YFSETQ. J gave up 3 bases and V 4 bases, and 4 bases lay outside the gene matches. CDR3 length equals 15 residues. CDR3: CASSPGQGYNQPQHF. The CDR3 DNA is TGCGCCAGCAGCCCGGGACAGGGGTACAATCAGCCCCAGCATTTT.

This chain joins TRBV5-4 and TRBJ2-5, with D perhaps TRBD2 (5 bases). Trimming cost V 0 bases and J 1 base, with 10 bases left between them. Germline CDR1 and CDR2: SGHNT and YYREEE (reference sequence). The CDR3 has 15 amino acids. The CDR3: CASSLGQRPQETQYF. The DNA for the CDR3 is TGTGCCAGCAGCTTGGGCCAGCGGCCCCAAGAGACCCAGTACTTC.

This chain joins TRBV7-8 and TRBJ2-3, with 16 bases lining up with TRBD2. Germline V gene lookup returns CDR1 SGHVS and CDR2 FQNEAQ. The CDR3 spans 17 residues. J lost 6 bases, V lost 6 bases, and 9 bases had no gene match. The CDR3 nucleotides are TGTGCCAGCAGGAGGGGACTAGCGGGAGGGCGTGGGGATACGCAGTATTTT. Protein: CASRRGLAGGRGDTQYF.

The chain links TRBV9 to TRBJ2-3; D call uncertain. CDR3 size: 14 residues. Germline CDR1 reads SGDLS; CDR2 reads YYNGEE. The V gene lost 0 bases and the J gene lost 1 base, with 6 bases spanning the gap. The CDR3 loop is CASSVVSGTDTQYF. The CDR3 bases are TGTGCCAGCAGCGTAGTGTCTGGCACAGATACGCAGTATTTT.

This chain connects TRBV27 to TRBJ2-5, with 8 positions matching TRBD1. The CDR3 is 13 amino acids. Trimming removed 4 bases from V and 5 bases from J; junction bases left unmatched: 3. CDR1 is MNHEY, CDR2 SMNVEV, per germline (reference sequence). Here the CDR3 reads CASSWRQGETQYF. The CDR3 DNA follows: TGTGCCAGCAGTTGGCGACAGGGGGAGACCCAGTACTTC.

The V call is TRBV7-2, the J call TRBJ1-2, with no clear D. Germline V gene data show CDR1 as SGHTA and CDR2 as FQGNSA. V dropped 5 bases and J dropped 0 bases, with 7 bases sitting between them. The CDR3 covers 13 residues. In nucleotides, the CDR3 is TGTGCCAGCAGCCCACATACTAACTATGGCTACACCTTC. This sequence encodes CASSPHTNYGYTF.

The chain has TRBV11-1 and TRBJ2-1; TRBD1 matches 8 bases. The V segment lost 5 bases and the J segment 3 bases; nucleotides outside the gene matches: 3. The CDR3 consists of 14 residues. Germline V CDR1 and CDR2: SGHAT, FQDESV (reference sequence). As DNA, the CDR3 is TGTGCCAGCAGCCGGACAGGGAACTACAATGAGCAGTTCTTC. Amino acids: CASSRTGNYNEQFF.

The chain joins TRBV18 to TRBJ1-6; 8 bases fit TRBD1. The germline V gene encodes CDR1 KGHSH and CDR2 LQKENI. The CDR3 length is 15 residues. Trimming removed 3 bases from V and 8 bases from J; junction bases left unmatched: 6. The CDR3 sequence: CASSPIGQGYSPLHF. CDR3 DNA: TGTGCCAGCTCACCCATTGGACAGGGTTATTCACCCCTCCACTTT.